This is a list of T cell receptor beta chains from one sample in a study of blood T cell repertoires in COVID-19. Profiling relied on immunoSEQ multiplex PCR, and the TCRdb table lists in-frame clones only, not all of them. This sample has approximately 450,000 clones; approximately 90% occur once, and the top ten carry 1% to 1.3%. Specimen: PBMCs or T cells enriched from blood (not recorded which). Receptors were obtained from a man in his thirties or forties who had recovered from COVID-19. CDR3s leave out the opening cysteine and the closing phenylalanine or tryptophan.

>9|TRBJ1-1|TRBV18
ASSPDREAF
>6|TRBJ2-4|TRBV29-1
SVAGGY
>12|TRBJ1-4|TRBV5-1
ASRIDSLGEKLF
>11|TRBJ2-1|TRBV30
AWTGTSGNEQF
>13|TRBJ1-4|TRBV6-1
ASSESAGWFEKLF
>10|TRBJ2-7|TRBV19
ASSTGESRQY
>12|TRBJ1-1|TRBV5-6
ASSWKTENTEAF
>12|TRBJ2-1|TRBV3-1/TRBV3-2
ASSQAGIANEQF
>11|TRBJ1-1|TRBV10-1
ASSGGDGTEAF
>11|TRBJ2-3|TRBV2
ASRRQSTDTQY
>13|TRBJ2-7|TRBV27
ASSLGSGDTYEQY
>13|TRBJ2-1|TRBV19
ASRTWGTAYNEQF
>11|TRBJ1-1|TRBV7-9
ASSLSQNTEAF
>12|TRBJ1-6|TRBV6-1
ASSPQTSGAPLH
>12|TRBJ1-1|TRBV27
ASSLWVRGTEAF
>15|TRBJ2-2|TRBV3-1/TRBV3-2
ASSQGSNRGTTGELF
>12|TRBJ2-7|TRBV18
ASSPATGENEQY
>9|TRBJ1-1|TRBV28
ASSLARRQT
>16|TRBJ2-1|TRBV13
ASSEGLAGGRSYNEQF
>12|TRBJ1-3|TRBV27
ASSLGGSGNTIY
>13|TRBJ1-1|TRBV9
ASSLTGQWNTEAF
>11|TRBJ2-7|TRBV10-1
ASSPLQTYEQY
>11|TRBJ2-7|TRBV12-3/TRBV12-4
ASSPNGGYEQY
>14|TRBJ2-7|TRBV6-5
ASSYSKGGLAYEQY
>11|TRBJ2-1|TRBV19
ASRLAGANEQF